This paragraph reports one T cell receptor (beta chain). Its antigen is currently unknown. This sample was included in a study of OX40 agonist ivuxolimab in advanced cancers. Study details: Prior anti-PD-1, anti-PD-L1 or anti-CTLA-4 therapy did not bar entry, and roughly 40% had some. Partial responses were achieved by three patients, one with hepatocellular carcinoma and two with cutaneous melanoma.

Looked up from germline, CDR1 is SGHAT and CDR2 is FQNNGV. V was cut by 2 bases and J by 4 bases, with 8 bases left in between. The length of the CDR3 is 13 residues. Using immunoSEQ multiplex PCR, the repertoire was profiled, and TCRdb retains in-frame clones only, with some absent. The sample consists of about 19,000 clones, 70% to 90% of them appearing once. The study's findings and limits: At 0.1 to 3.0 mg/kg, CD4+ and CD8+ blood T cells expanded clonally by week 6. Some nonresponders likewise displayed low normalized T-cell clonal expansion.

This TCR derives from an adult with an advanced solid tumor such as melanoma, head and neck, liver or kidney cancer. The specimen was CD4+ or CD8+ T cells sorted from blood, collected in a trial of the OX40 agonist ivuxolimab. This chain joins TRBV11-2 and TRBJ1-2; D gene ambiguous. The DNA for the CDR3 is TGTGCCAGCAGCTTAAGTCGTGGCTATGGCTACACCTTC. The encoded protein is CASSLSRGYGYTF. Supplemented by reference TRBV11-2 and TRBJ1-2, the full variable domain reads EAGVAQSPRYKIIEKRQSVAFWCNPISGHATLYWYQQILGQGPKLLIQFQNNGVVDDSQLPKDRFSAERLKGVDSTLKIQPAKLEDSAVYLCASSLSRGYGYTFGSGTRLTVV.